This T cell receptor beta chain was recovered during a study of cytomegalovirus exposure and HLA in healthy donors. This clone came up a few times. Its antigen is undetermined. This CDR3 has 14 residues. The germline gives CDR1 SGHKS, CDR2 YYEKEE (reference sequence). J was trimmed by 8 bases and V by 4 bases; bases with no gene match: 5. Vbeta (60) and Jbeta (13) primers were used in the PCR. Assay used: immunoSEQ multiplex PCR; TCRdb lists only in-frame clones, some missing. The sample has 100,000 or so clones, 60% to 75% seen once; the top ten hold more than 9%. General study points: A later examination showed that TCR association rates differed by HLA locus, with DRB1 most and HLA-C fewest. For most TCR sequences rarity was the rule, although some public TCRs occurred in many donors. Donors belonging to an Asian-associated ancestry cluster reportedly showed fewer N-insertions in productive TCRs than the approximately 670-donor mean, according to what a later analysis found.

The chain employs TRBV5-5 and TRBJ1-4, with 10 nucleotides matching TRBD1. The sequenced material came from PBMCs. This TCR was sampled from a man aged 50 to 59 in good health and CMV-seronegative. The CDR3 sequence: CASSPGQGREKLFF. The CDR3 DNA is TGTGCCAGCAGCCCGGGACAGGGGAGAGAAAAACTGTTTTTT. Drawing the rest from reference TRBV5-5 and TRBJ1-4, the complete variable domain is DAGVTQSPTHLIKTRGQQVTLRCSPISGHKSVSWYQQVLGQGPQFIFQYYEKEERGRGNFPDRFSARQFPNYSSELNVNALLLGDSALYLCASSPGQGREKLFFGSGTQLSVL.